The sequence of this T cell receptor beta chain was determined in a study of blood T cell repertoires in COVID-19. Study as a whole: COVID-19 samples, acute and convalescent, were from the United States, Italy and Spain. T cells, B-cell-depleted T cells, or PBMCs supplied cDNA or gDNA.

The germline gives CDR1 SGHTA, CDR2 FQGNSA. The V and J ends lost 6 bases and 5 bases, in that order; junction bases with no gene match: 16. The CDR3 is 17 amino acids. Per the original methods: Estimated nucleated cell counts came from reference gene primer amplification. The table came from immunoSEQ multiplex PCR; TCRdb's copy has only in-frame clones and leaves some out. D and trimming were read from the DNA, whereas the V and J calls and clone size are those reported in that table. The sample lists around 80,000 clones; about 80% were seen once. The chain joins TRBV7-2 to TRBJ2-1, with 7 bases that match TRBD2. This receptor was taken from a man aged 50 to 59 with active or convalescent COVID-19. Source material: peripheral blood. The CDR3 sequence: CASRPPGLAGEHNEQFF. The CDR3 DNA follows: TGTGCCAGCAGGCCGCCGGGGTTGGCGGGGGAACACAATGAGCAGTTCTTC. The variable domain in full, completed from reference TRBV7-2 and TRBJ2-1, reads GAGVSQSPSNKVTEKGKDVELRCDPISGHTALYWYRQSLGQGLEFLIYFQGNSAPDKSGLPSDRFSAERTGGSVSTLTIQRTQQEDSAVYLCASRPPGLAGEHNEQFFGPGTRLTVL.